The rows below give T cell receptor beta chains drawn from one sample of a study of metastatic and nonmetastatic thyroid tumors. TCRdb re-called the PCR reads through MiXCR. The repertoire holds approximately 70,000 clones, 18% seen once, with about 13% in the top ten. The sample comprised blood. The receptors here all came from a female donor with papillary thyroid cancer or a benign thyroid nodule (not recorded which). Some clones in this sample may be carry-over from other donors' samples. The CDR3 runs from the conserved cysteine through the conserved F or W. A D gene is named only where the DNA matches it firmly. Only some rows state a clone size, as once, few, many or a class for expanded clones.

D	V	J	size	DNA	CDR3
-	TRBV5-5	TRBJ2-1	-	TGTGCCAGCAGCCTTTACACTGGTGACAATGAGCAGTTCTTC	CASSLYTGDNEQFF
TRBD2	TRBV5-6	TRBJ2-1	many	TGTGCCAGCAGCTTCAGTCGGGAGGTCTACAATGAGCAGTTCTTC	CASSFSREVYNEQFF
TRBD1	TRBV30	TRBJ2-7	-	TGTGCCTGGAACCCACGGGACAGGGGTCCCTACGAGCAGTACTTC	CAWNPRDRGPYEQYF
-	TRBV5-4	TRBJ1-1	many	TGTGCCAGCAGCTTGGCGAGCGCGGGGTTTTATAGGAACACTGAAGCTTTCTTT	CASSLASAGFYRNTEAFF
-	TRBV12-3/TRBV12-4	TRBJ2-7	-	TGTGCCAGCAGTCCTACAGGTGGCTACTCCGAGCAGTACTTC	CASSPTGGYSEQYF
TRBD1	TRBV30	TRBJ2-7	-	TGTGCCTGGAGAGACAGGGCTCTCTCCGAGCAGTACTTC	CAWRDRALSEQYF
-	TRBV19	TRBJ1-4	many	TGTGCCAGTAGTGCCGGGACGGCCGAAAAACTGTTTTTT	CASSAGTAEKLFF
-	TRBV12-3/TRBV12-4	TRBJ2-1	few	TGTGCCAGCAGCGCGACTAGGGCTGTTGGTCAGCAGTTCTTC	CASSATRAVGQQFF
-	TRBV6-2/TRBV6-3	TRBJ1-5	few	TGTGCCATTCTGGGGAGTCAGCCCCAGCATTTT	CAILGSQPQHF
TRBD1	TRBV18	TRBJ1-4	-	TGTGCCAGCTCACCACTCACAGGGGTAAATGAAAAACTGTTTTTT	CASSPLTGVNEKLFF
-	TRBV5-1	TRBJ2-7	many	TGCGCCAGCAGCCCTGGGAGCTCGAACTTTGACGAGCAGTACTTC	CASSPGSSNFDEQYF
TRBD1	TRBV6-1	TRBJ1-1	many	TGTGCCAGCAGTTTGACAGGGGGGAACACTGAAGCTTTCTTT	CASSLTGGNTEAFF
-	TRBV6-1	TRBJ1-1	-	TGTGCCAGCAGCGCCCTGACGGTGTCTTCGAACACTGAAGCTTTCTTT	CASSALTVSSNTEAFF
TRBD2	TRBV11-2	TRBJ2-1	-	TGTGCCAGCAGCCAAGTCCTGGAAGCGGGAGATGAGCAGTTCTTC	CASSQVLEAGDEQFF
TRBD1	TRBV12-3/TRBV12-4	TRBJ2-2	few	TGTGCCAGCATCCTCACAGGGACAGGGGCCATCGGGGAGCTGTTTTTT	CASILTGTGAIGELFF
-	TRBV4-1	TRBJ2-7	many	TGCGCCAGCAGCCAAGTGGGTGATAGGACCCACGAGCAGTACTTC	CASSQVGDRTHEQYF
TRBD1	TRBV30	TRBJ2-7	many	TGTGCCTGTGCACAGGGGGCCGCCTACGAGCAGTACTTC	CACAQGAAYEQYF
-	TRBV7-6	TRBJ1-1	few	TGTGCCTGCAGTCCATCCAGGGTCACTGAAGCTTTCTTT	CACSPSRVTEAFF
TRBD1	TRBV4-1	TRBJ2-1	many	TGCGCCAGCAGCCAAGATACAGGGGCCCACTCCTACAATGAGCAGTTCTTC	CASSQDTGAHSYNEQFF
-	TRBV18	TRBJ1-2	-	TGTGCCAGCTCACCACAGGCGCAGGAAGGCTACACCTTC	CASSPQAQEGYTF
-	TRBV19	TRBJ2-7	few	TGTGCCAGTAGTATACGGACGTCTGGGGAGCAGTACTTC	CASSIRTSGEQYF
TRBD1	TRBV7-3	TRBJ2-2	-	TGTGCCAGCAGCTTAGGGATACGGGACAGAAACACCGGGGAGCTGTTTTTT	CASSLGIRDRNTGELFF
-	TRBV6-1	TRBJ2-5	many	TGTGCCAGCAGTCGTCAGGGGAAAGAGACCCAGTACTTC	CASSRQGKETQYF
TRBD1	TRBV2	TRBJ2-7	many	TGTGCCAGCAGACAGGGGGCCACCTACGAGCAGTACTTC	CASRQGATYEQYF
-	TRBV10-3	TRBJ2-7	many	TGTGCCATCAGTGAAGGGAGGGAGCAGTACTTC	CAISEGREQYF
-	TRBV20-1	TRBJ1-6	-	TGCAGTGCTCTCCGCGGAGGGCCAAATTCACCCCTCCACTTT	CSALRGGPNSPLHF
-	TRBV19	TRBJ2-7	-	TGTGCCAGTAGCCGCCACGGGGGCATCTACGAGCAGTACTTC	CASSRHGGIYEQYF
-	TRBV13	TRBJ2-7	many	TGTGCCAGCAGCCGTAGCGTCGGACTGAGCTCCTACGAGCAGTACTTC	CASSRSVGLSSYEQYF
TRBD1	TRBV19	TRBJ1-1	many	TGTGCCAGTAGTAGGCCCAGGGGGTATGACACTGAAGCTTTCTTT	CASSRPRGYDTEAFF
-	TRBV6-1	TRBJ1-2	few	TGTGCCAGCAGTGACCCCAGACGTTGGTATGGCTACACCTTC	CASSDPRRWYGYTF
-	TRBV2	TRBJ1-6	many	TGTGCCAGCACCGGACCCTACTATAATTCACCCCTCCACTTT	CASTGPYYNSPLHF
TRBD1	TRBV29-1	TRBJ2-1	many	TGCAGCGTTGAAGATAGGAGACAGGGGGTTTACAATGAGCAGTTCTTC	CSVEDRRQGVYNEQFF
TRBD2	TRBV24-1	TRBJ2-1	many	TGTGCCACCAGCGAAACTAGCGCCAATGAGCAGTTCTTC	CATSETSANEQFF
-	TRBV5-1	TRBJ2-2	-	TGCGCCAGCAGCCCGGACCCCTCCCGGGAGCTGTTTTTT	CASSPDPSRELFF
-	TRBV4-2	TRBJ2-1	-	TGTGCCGGCAGCCAGGAATGGGAGGCGGATGAGTTCTTC	CAGSQEWEADEFF
TRBD2	TRBV5-4	TRBJ2-7	-	TGTGCCAGCAGGGCAGGGACTAGCGGTAGCTCCTACGAGCAGTACTTC	CASRAGTSGSSYEQYF
TRBD1	TRBV15	TRBJ1-1	many	TGTGCCACCAGCAGAGTACAGGGGATCACTGAAGCTTTCTTT	CATSRVQGITEAFF
TRBD1	TRBV27	TRBJ1-1	many	TGTGCCAGCAGTTTATCGGGGGACAGACCTTTCATGAACACTGAAGCTTTCTTT	CASSLSGDRPFMNTEAFF
-	TRBV27	TRBJ2-7	many	TGTGCCAGCAGTTTCTCTAGCCGAGGCGAGCAGTACTTC	CASSFSSRGEQYF
-	TRBV29-1	TRBJ1-4	many	TGCAGCGTTGACACCGATGAAAAACTGTTTTTT	CSVDTDEKLFF
-	TRBV19	TRBJ1-2	many	TGTGCCAGTAGTGAGGCAGGGAACTACACCTTC	CASSEAGNYTF
-	TRBV2	TRBJ1-2	many	TGTGCCAGCAGCCAAGACAGTTTCTATGGCTACACCTTC	CASSQDSFYGYTF
-	TRBV7-8	TRBJ2-7	many	TGTGCCAGCAGCTTCCGCCGGGGACGTAGGGACGAGCAGTACTTC	CASSFRRGRRDEQYF
-	TRBV7-8	TRBJ1-4	many	TGTGCCAGCAGCTTCTGGCAGGGCGATGAAAAACTGTTTTTT	CASSFWQGDEKLFF
-	TRBV6-1	TRBJ2-3	many	TGTGCCAGCAGTCAAAGACTCCTGGCTACGCAGTATTTT	CASSQRLLATQYF
-	TRBV5-5	TRBJ2-5	once	TGTGCCAGCAGTGGGGGGAGTTCAGAGACCCAGTACTTC	CASSGGSSETQYF
-	TRBV6-1	TRBJ2-7	many	TGTGCCAGCGGCAGGGGGGACGAGCAGTACTTC	CASGRGDEQYF
TRBD2	TRBV19	TRBJ2-7	many	TGTGCCAGTAGTCCGCGGACTAGCGGGAGCCAATACTACGAGCAGTACTTC	CASSPRTSGSQYYEQYF
TRBD2	TRBV11-2	TRBJ2-1	many	TGTGCCAGCAGCGACACGTTACTAGCGGGAGGGAATGAGCAGTTCTTC	CASSDTLLAGGNEQFF
TRBD1	TRBV6-5	TRBJ2-3	many	TGTGCCAGCAGTTACGGGACAGGGCTGCAGTATTTT	CASSYGTGLQYF
-	TRBV25-1	TRBJ1-5	many	TGTGCCAGCAGTGATCAGGGCAATCAGCCCCAGCATTTT	CASSDQGNQPQHF
TRBD1	TRBV5-1	TRBJ1-3	-	TGCGCCAGCAGTAACGGGGACAGGGCAGGCTCTGGAAACACCATATATTTT	CASSNGDRAGSGNTIYF
-	TRBV29-1	TRBJ2-7	many	TGCAGCGCACGAAGGGAATCCTACGAGCAGTACTTC	CSARRESYEQYF
-	TRBV11-2	TRBJ2-1	many	TGTGCCAGCAGCTCTCAGGTCACGGGAGTTGTGCAGTTCTTC	CASSSQVTGVVQFF
-	TRBV12-3/TRBV12-4	TRBJ1-2	many	TGTGCCAGCAGTTTAAACTATGGCTACACCTTC	CASSLNYGYTF
-	TRBV4-1	TRBJ1-3	once	TGCGCCAGTCGGGGGGACTCTGGAAACACCATATATTTT	CASRGDSGNTIYF
-	TRBV24-1	TRBJ1-4	-	TGTGCCACCAGTGATCCAGACGTGGGGGCCGACACAACTAATGAAAAACTGTTTTTT	CATSDPDVGADTTNEKLFF
TRBD1	TRBV11-2	TRBJ1-6	-	TGTGCCAGCAGCTTAGTAACTCCTGAGACAGGGAGGTTTTCACCCCTCCACTTT	CASSLVTPETGRFSPLHF
TRBD1	TRBV12-3/TRBV12-4	TRBJ2-7	many	TGTGCCAGCAGTTTGGTGGGACAGGGGACCGAGCAGTACTTC	CASSLVGQGTEQYF